This entry concerns a single TCR beta chain. Its specificity is not known. The data were taken from a study of cytotoxic CD8 clonotypes in ibrutinib-treated CLL. The overall study: IGHV unmutated 17 to 18; relapsed/refractory 10 to 11; treatment-naive about 14. Study-wide findings and caveats: The clonality went up when patients responded to ibrutinib and dropped back toward baseline at progression. Sampling of sustained-remission and progressing patients occurred at differing times.

The table came from immunoSEQ multiplex PCR; TCRdb's copy has only in-frame clones and leaves some out. The profile shows 65,000 to 85,000 clones, 83% of them singletons. Germline V CDR1 and CDR2: MNHNY, SVGAGI (reference sequence). V was cut by 6 bases and J by 5 bases, with 10 bases left in between. There are 12 residues in the CDR3. Genomic DNA in an amount of around 2.2 micrograms was extracted from cryopreserved PBMCs and used for the preparation of TCR beta libraries. This clonotype originated in a human donor with chronic lymphocytic leukemia. The material was PBMCs, obtained after 24 months of ibrutinib treatment. The chain has TRBV6-6 and TRBJ2-5, with D possibly matching TRBD1 (5 bases). This CDR3 is CASSYRGETQYF. The DNA of the CDR3 is TGTGCCAGCAGCTATAGGGGTGAGACCCAGTACTTC.